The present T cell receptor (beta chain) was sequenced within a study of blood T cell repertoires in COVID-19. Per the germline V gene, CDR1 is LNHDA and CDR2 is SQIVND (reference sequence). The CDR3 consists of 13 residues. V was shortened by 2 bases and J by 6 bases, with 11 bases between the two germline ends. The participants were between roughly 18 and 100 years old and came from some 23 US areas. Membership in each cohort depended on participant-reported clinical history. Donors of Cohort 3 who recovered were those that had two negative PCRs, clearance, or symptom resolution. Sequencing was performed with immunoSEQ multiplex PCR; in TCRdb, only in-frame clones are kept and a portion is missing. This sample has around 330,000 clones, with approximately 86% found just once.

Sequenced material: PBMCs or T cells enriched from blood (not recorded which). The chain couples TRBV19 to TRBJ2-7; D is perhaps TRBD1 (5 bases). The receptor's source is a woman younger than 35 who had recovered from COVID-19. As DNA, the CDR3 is TGTGCCAGTAGTATATTCGGCCAGGGCGAGCAGTACTTC. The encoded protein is CASSIFGQGEQYF.